This is a list of T cell receptor beta chains from one sample in a study of Ad26.COV2.S vaccination and SARS-CoV-2 variants. Clones were sequenced by immunoSEQ multiplex PCR, and TCRdb holds only the in-frame ones, with some missing. The data show 350,000 to 400,000 clones, with about 89% seen just once and over 1.5% held by the top ten. The source material was peripheral blood, sampled in a trial of Ad26.COV2.S vaccine versus placebo. The receptor set was obtained from a person aged 18-65 years who received the Ad26.COV2.S COVID-19 vaccine or a placebo. CDR3s include the opening cysteine and the closing phenylalanine or tryptophan. D genes are given only for firm matches. Clone sizes are given selectively: once, few, many, or a class where the clone is expanded.

TRBV2	TRBJ2-1	NA	NA	TGTGCCAGCATGTTGGCGCCCCGAAGGGGTAATGAGCAGTTCTTC	CASMLAPRRGNEQFF
TRBV9	TRBJ2-2	few	TRBD2	TGTGCCAGCAGCGAGGCGGGAGTAAGCCCGAGAGAGCTGTTTTTT	CASSEAGVSPRELFF
TRBV12-3/TRBV12-4	TRBJ1-4	NA	NA	TGTGCCAGCAGTTTTGCAGGGATGGAACTGTTTTTT	CASSFAGMELFF
TRBV3-1/TRBV3-2	TRBJ2-3	NA	TRBD2	TGTGCCAGCAGCCACCCCCCCGGGACTAGCGGGAGCTATACGCAGTATTTT	CASSHPPGTSGSYTQYF
TRBV28	TRBJ2-1	once	TRBD2	TGTGCCAGCAGTTTATCGGTTGGGGCTAGCGGGTCTACAGAGCAGTTCTTC	CASSLSVGASGSTEQFF
TRBV5-5	TRBJ2-3	NA	TRBD2	TGTGCCAGCAGCCCGGGACTAGCGGGAAAGGATACGCAGTATTTT	CASSPGLAGKDTQYF
TRBV5-4	TRBJ2-2	many	TRBD2	TGTGCCAGCAGCCCCGGACTAGCGGGAGAGGCCGGGGAGCTGTTTTTT	CASSPGLAGEAGELFF
TRBV5-1	TRBJ1-2	NA	NA	TGCGCCAGCAGCTTGGGGACCTCGGGCCCCGGCGGGGGCTATGGCTACACCTTC	CASSLGTSGPGGGYGYTF
TRBV4-2	TRBJ2-4	NA	NA	TGTGCCAGCAGCCAAATTATAAGGGCCGAACTAGCCAAAAACATTCAGTACTTC	CASSQIIRAELAKNIQYF
TRBV28	TRBJ2-7	NA	NA	TGTGCCAGCAGTTTAAGTAGGTACGAGCAGTACTTC	CASSLSRYEQYF
TRBV6-5	TRBJ2-7	many	TRBD1	TGTGCCAGCAGCCTAAGACAGGGGGGCTACGAGCAGTACTTC	CASSLRQGGYEQYF
TRBV7-6	TRBJ2-1	NA	TRBD2	TGTGCCAGCAGCTTAGGTCTAGCGGGAGGGCCTTACAATGAGCAGTTCTTC	CASSLGLAGGPYNEQFF
TRBV18	TRBJ2-7	NA	TRBD2	TGTGCCAGCTCACTGGGGACTAGCGACGGCGAGCAGTACTTC	CASSLGTSDGEQYF
TRBV18	TRBJ2-3	NA	NA	TGTGCCAGCTCACCAAACGGCGCAAATCGGGATACGCAGTATTTT	CASSPNGANRDTQYF
TRBV9	TRBJ2-2	NA	NA	TGTGCCAGCAGTAGCGAGGGCGCGGTGACCGGGGAGCTGTTTTTT	CASSSEGAVTGELFF
TRBV3-1/TRBV3-2	TRBJ1-6	NA	TRBD1	TGTGCCAGCAGCGAAGACAGGGGTGATTCACCCCTCCACTTT	CASSEDRGDSPLHF
TRBV6-6	TRBJ1-5	NA	TRBD1	TGTGCCAGCAGTTTAAACCCGGACAGGGGGGGGCAGCCCCAGCATTTT	CASSLNPDRGGQPQHF
TRBV21-1	TRBJ2-4	NA	NA	TGTGCCAGCAGCAAAGGCGGGACTGGTCCGAGGAACATTCAGTACTTC	CASSKGGTGPRNIQYF
TRBV13	TRBJ2-7	NA	NA	TGTGCCAGCAGCTTAGGACAGGTTTACTACGAGCAGTACTTC	CASSLGQVYYEQYF
TRBV4-1	TRBJ1-5	NA	NA	TGCGCCAGCAGCCAAGATGAGGCAGGGCGAAAGCCCCAGCATTTT	CASSQDEAGRKPQHF
TRBV28	TRBJ2-4	NA	NA	TGTGCCAGCGGCCTCAACAAAAACATTCAGTACTTC	CASGLNKNIQYF
TRBV30	TRBJ2-1	once	NA	TGTGCCCGAGGGGCCTCTCATGGCAATGAGCAGTTCTTC	CARGASHGNEQFF
TRBV9	TRBJ2-7	NA	TRBD2	TGTGCCAGCAGCGTATCGGTAAGCGGGAGTGGCGAGCAGTACTTC	CASSVSVSGSGEQYF
TRBV27	TRBJ2-5	once	TRBD1	TGTGCCAGCACCGAGACAGGGGGAGAGGGAGAGACCCAGTACTTC	CASTETGGEGETQYF
TRBV6-5	TRBJ2-7	NA	TRBD2	TGTGCCAGCAGGCTAGCGTCGACTAGCACCTACGAGCAGTACTTC	CASRLASTSTYEQYF
TRBV5-1	TRBJ2-2	NA	TRBD1	TGCGCCAGCACCCTCCGACAGGGGCCCGGGGAGCTGTTTTTT	CASTLRQGPGELFF
TRBV7-2	TRBJ1-2	NA	TRBD1	TGTGCCAGCAGCTTACAGCCAGGGGGCGATGGCTACACCTTC	CASSLQPGGDGYTF
TRBV5-4	TRBJ2-3	NA	NA	TGTGCCAGCAGCTGGGCGGCCAGGGGGGGGGATACGCAGTATTTT	CASSWAARGGDTQYF
TRBV18	TRBJ2-5	once	TRBD1	TGTGCCAGCTCCCCATCGACAGGGTTCGTAGAGACCCAGTACTTC	CASSPSTGFVETQYF
TRBV28	TRBJ1-6	once	NA	TGTGCCAGCAGCCGGGGACTTTCACCCCTCCACTTT	CASSRGLSPLHF
TRBV2	TRBJ2-2	NA	TRBD1	TGTGCCAGCGAGGGGCAGGGGGCGGTCACCGGGGAGCTGTTTTTT	CASEGQGAVTGELFF
TRBV19	TRBJ2-6	NA	NA	TGTGCCAGTAGTGCCGGACAGAACCTTGGATCTGGGGCCAACGTCCTGACTTTC	CASSAGQNLGSGANVLTF
TRBV25-1	TRBJ2-5	once	NA	TGTGCCAGCAGTGAATATGGCTCCCGGATTGGGGGTGAAACCCAGTACTTC	CASSEYGSRIGGETQYF
TRBV5-8	TRBJ1-1	NA	TRBD1	TGTGCCAGCAGGGGACAGGGCCATGAAGCTTTCTTT	CASRGQGHEAFF
TRBV5-4	TRBJ1-1	NA	NA	TGTGCCAGCAGCTTTCAGGGCGGCACTGAAGCTTTCTTT	CASSFQGGTEAFF
TRBV24-1	TRBJ2-3	once	NA	TGTGCCACCAGTGAACAAAGGACAGTCACAGATACGCAGTATTTT	CATSEQRTVTDTQYF
TRBV7-2	TRBJ1-1	once	NA	TGTGCCAGCAGCTTCTCGGGGAACACTGAAGCTTTCTTT	CASSFSGNTEAFF
TRBV11-1	TRBJ2-3	NA	TRBD1	TGTGCCAGCAGGGTAGGGGGCGCAGATACGCAGTATTTT	CASRVGGADTQYF
TRBV7-2	TRBJ2-5	NA	TRBD2	TGTGCCAGCAGCTTAGTAACTAGCGGGAGGTGGGGGGAGACCCAGTACTTC	CASSLVTSGRWGETQYF
TRBV7-3	TRBJ2-2	NA	NA	TGTGCCAGCAGCCCCTACTTGAACACCGGGGAGCTGTTTTTT	CASSPYLNTGELFF
TRBV28	TRBJ1-2	NA	TRBD1	TGTGCCAGCACTATCCTGGGACAGGACTATGGCTACACCTTC	CASTILGQDYGYTF
TRBV27	TRBJ2-7	NA	TRBD2	TGTGCCAGCAGACCAACTAGCGGCTACGAGCAGTACTTC	CASRPTSGYEQYF
TRBV27	TRBJ1-1	NA	NA	TGTGCCAGCAGCAACAGGGTGAACACTGAAGCTTTCTTT	CASSNRVNTEAFF
TRBV6-6	TRBJ2-7	NA	TRBD2	TGTGCCAGCAGTTACTTAGCGGGAGAGTCCTACGAGCAGTACTTC	CASSYLAGESYEQYF
TRBV19	TRBJ2-5	NA	NA	TGTGCCAGTAGTATCCGGGGGGCAGGGGGCTACCAAGAGACCCAGTACTTC	CASSIRGAGGYQETQYF
TRBV10-3	TRBJ1-1	NA	NA	TGTGCCATCAGTGTCCGTAAACAGGGAATCACTGAAGCTTTCTTT	CAISVRKQGITEAFF
TRBV5-8	TRBJ2-7	NA	NA	TGTGCCAGCAGCTACACAGGGCGCTCCTACGAGCAGTACTTC	CASSYTGRSYEQYF
TRBV29-1	TRBJ1-1	NA	TRBD1	TGCAGCGGGGGACAGGGGACTGAAGCTTTCTTT	CSGGQGTEAFF
TRBV6-1	TRBJ2-7	many	NA	TGTGCCAGCAGTGAGGCGGAGTCCTCCTACGAGCAGTACTTC	CASSEAESSYEQYF
TRBV4-3	TRBJ1-3	NA	NA	TGCGCCAGCAGCCAAGACCGGATTTCTGGAAACACCATATATTTT	CASSQDRISGNTIYF
TRBV28	TRBJ2-7	NA	TRBD2	TGTGCCAGCAGACAGCGGGAGGGCTTGTACGAGCAGTACTTC	CASRQREGLYEQYF
TRBV28	TRBJ1-2	NA	NA	TGTGCCAGCAGTTCCCCCAATAAGCTAGGCTACACCTTC	CASSSPNKLGYTF
TRBV11-3	TRBJ1-1	once	NA	TGTGCCAGCAGCTTAGAGTCGGGGTTCAGCTCTGAAGCTTTCTTT	CASSLESGFSSEAFF
TRBV7-7	TRBJ2-5	NA	TRBD2	TGTGCTAGCAGCTTGGCGGGAGGGTGGCAAGAGACCCAGTACTTC	CASSLAGGWQETQYF
TRBV28	TRBJ2-7	NA	NA	TGTGCCAGCAGTTTCGGCCGTTACGAGCAGTACTTC	CASSFGRYEQYF
TRBV28	TRBJ2-7	few	NA	TGTGCCAGCAGTTTACGACAGGCCTACGAGCAGTACTTC	CASSLRQAYEQYF
TRBV19	TRBJ1-2	NA	NA	TGTGCCAGTAGCCACCGGGGGCGCATGTTTAGGGGCTACACCTTC	CASSHRGRMFRGYTF
TRBV4-1	TRBJ2-3	NA	NA	TGCGCCAGCAGCCAAGATGGCCTCTCCACAGATACGCAGTATTTT	CASSQDGLSTDTQYF
TRBV11-2	TRBJ2-3	NA	TRBD2	TGTGCCAGCAGCCACCCCGGACTAGGCACAGATACGCAGTATTTT	CASSHPGLGTDTQYF
TRBV2	TRBJ2-7	NA	NA	TGTGCCAGCAGTATAGGTGAGGGTCCCTACGAGCAGTACTTC	CASSIGEGPYEQYF